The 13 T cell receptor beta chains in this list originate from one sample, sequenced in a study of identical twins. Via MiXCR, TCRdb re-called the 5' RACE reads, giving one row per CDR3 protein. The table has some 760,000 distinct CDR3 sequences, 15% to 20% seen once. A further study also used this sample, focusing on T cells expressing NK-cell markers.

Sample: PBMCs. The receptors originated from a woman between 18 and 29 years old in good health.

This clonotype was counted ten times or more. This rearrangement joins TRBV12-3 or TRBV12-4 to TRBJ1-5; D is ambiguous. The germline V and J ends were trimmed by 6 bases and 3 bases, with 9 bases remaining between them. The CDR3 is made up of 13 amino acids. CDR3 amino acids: CASSRQANQPQHF. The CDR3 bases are TGTGCCAGCAGCCGGCAGGCCAATCAGCCCCAGCATTTT.

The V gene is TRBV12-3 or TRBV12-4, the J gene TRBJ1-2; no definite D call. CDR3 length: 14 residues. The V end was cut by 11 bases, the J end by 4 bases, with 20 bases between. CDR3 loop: CAVRGLTTGYGYTF. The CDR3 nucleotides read TGTGCCGTTAGAGGTCTCACCACGGGCTATGGCTACACCTTC.

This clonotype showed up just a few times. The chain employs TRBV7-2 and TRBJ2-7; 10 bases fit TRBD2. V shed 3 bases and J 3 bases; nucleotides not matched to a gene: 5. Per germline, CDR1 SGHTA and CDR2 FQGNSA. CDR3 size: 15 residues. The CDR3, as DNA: TGTGCCAGCAGCTTCCTAGCGGGGGTTTACTACGAGCAGTACTTC. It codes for CASSFLAGVYYEQYF.

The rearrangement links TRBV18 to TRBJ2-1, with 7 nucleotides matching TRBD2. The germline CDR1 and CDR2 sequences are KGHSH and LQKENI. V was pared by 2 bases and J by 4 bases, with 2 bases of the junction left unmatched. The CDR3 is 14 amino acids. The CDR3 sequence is CASSPSAGYNEQFF. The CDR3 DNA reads TGTGCCAGCTCACCATCAGCGGGGTACAATGAGCAGTTCTTC.

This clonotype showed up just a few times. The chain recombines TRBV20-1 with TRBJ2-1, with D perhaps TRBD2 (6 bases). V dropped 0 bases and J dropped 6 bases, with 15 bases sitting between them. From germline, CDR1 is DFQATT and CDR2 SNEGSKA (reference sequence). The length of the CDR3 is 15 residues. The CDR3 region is CSARDPSGVGNEQFF. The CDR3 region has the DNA TGCAGTGCTAGAGATCCATCGGGAGTCGGCAATGAGCAGTTCTTC.

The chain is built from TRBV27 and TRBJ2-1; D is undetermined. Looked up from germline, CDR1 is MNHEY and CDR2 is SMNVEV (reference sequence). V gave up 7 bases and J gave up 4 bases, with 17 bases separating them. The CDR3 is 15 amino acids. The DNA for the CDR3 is TGTGCCAGCACTCTGGGCGGACGAGCTTACAATGAGCAGTTCTTC. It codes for CASTLGGRAYNEQFF.

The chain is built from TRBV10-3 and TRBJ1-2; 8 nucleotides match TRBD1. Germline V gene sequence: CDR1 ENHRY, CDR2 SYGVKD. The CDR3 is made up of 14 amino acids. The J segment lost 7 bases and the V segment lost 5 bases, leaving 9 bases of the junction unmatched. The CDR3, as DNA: TGTGCCATCAGTCCTCCGGGACAGGAGGCTGGCTACACCTTC. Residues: CAISPPGQEAGYTF.

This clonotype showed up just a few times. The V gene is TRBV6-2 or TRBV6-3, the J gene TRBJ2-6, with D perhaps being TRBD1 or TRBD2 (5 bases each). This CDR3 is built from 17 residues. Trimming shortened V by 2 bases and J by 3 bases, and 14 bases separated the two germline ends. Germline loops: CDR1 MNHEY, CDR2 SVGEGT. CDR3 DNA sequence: TGTGCCAGCAGTTACAGTCTGGGGGTATATGGGGCCAACGTCCTGACTTTC. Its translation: CASSYSLGVYGANVLTF.

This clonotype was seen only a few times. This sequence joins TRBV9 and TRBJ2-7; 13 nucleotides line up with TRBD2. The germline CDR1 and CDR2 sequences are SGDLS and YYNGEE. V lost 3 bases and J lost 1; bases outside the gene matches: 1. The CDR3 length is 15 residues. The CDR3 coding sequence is TGTGCCAGCAGCGGGGGACTAGCGGGATCCTACGAGCAGTACTTC. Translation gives CASSGGLAGSYEQYF. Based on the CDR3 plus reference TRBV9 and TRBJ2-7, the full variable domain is DSGVTQTPKHLITATGQRVTLRCSPRSGDLSVYWYQQSLDQGLQFLIQYYNGEERAKGNILERFSAQQFPDLHSELNLSSLELGDSALYFCASSGGLAGSYEQYFGPGTRLTVT.

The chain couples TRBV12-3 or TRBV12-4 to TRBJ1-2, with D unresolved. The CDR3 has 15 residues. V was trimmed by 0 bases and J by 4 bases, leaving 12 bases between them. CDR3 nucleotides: TGTGCCAGCAGTTTAGCACGGCAGGAAGGCTATGGCTACACCTTC. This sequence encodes CASSLARQEGYGYTF.

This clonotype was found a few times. The CDR3 loop is CAISESTGFGEQYF. For the CDR3, the DNA is TGTGCCATCAGTGAGTCTACAGGGTTTGGCGAGCAGTACTTC. V gene TRBV10-3 combines with J gene TRBJ2-7; TRBD1 might be the D (6 bases). The germline V and J ends were trimmed by 0 bases and 6 bases, with 12 bases remaining between them. This CDR3 has 14 amino acids. Germline V gives CDR1 ENHRY, CDR2 SYGVKD.

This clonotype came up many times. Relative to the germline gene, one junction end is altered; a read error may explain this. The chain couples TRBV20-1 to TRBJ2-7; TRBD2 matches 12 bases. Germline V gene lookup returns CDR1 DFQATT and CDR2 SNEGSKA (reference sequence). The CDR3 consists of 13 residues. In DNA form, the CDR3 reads TGCAGTGCTTTACTAGCGGGGGGATACGCGCAGTACTTC. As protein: CSALLAGGYAQYF.

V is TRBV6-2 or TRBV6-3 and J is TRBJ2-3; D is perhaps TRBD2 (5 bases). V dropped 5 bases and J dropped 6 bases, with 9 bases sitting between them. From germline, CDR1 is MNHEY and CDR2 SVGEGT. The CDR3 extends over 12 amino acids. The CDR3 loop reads CASSGWRDTQYF. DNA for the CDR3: TGTGCCAGCAGTGGTTGGAGGGATACGCAGTATTTT.